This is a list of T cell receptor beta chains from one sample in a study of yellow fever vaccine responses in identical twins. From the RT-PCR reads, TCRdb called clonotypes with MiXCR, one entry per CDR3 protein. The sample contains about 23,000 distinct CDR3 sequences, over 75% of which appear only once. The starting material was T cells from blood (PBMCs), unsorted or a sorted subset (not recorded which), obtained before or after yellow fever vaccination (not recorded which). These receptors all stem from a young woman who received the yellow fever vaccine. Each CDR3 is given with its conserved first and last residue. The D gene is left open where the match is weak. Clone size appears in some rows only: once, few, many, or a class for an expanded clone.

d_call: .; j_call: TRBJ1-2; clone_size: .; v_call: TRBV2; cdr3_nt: TGTGCCAGCAGTGAATTCGTGACACGGGTTTTGTCTAACTATGGCTACACCTTC; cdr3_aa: CASSEFVTRVLSNYGYTF
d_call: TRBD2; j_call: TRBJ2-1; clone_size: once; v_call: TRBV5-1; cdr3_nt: TGCGCCAGCAGCTTGGTGACAGCGGGGGGGCCATCGCACAATGAGCAGTTCTTC; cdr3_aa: CASSLVTAGGPSHNEQFF
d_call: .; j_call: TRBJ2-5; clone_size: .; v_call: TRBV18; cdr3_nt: TGTGCCAGCTCACCTATCAGACCTCGAGAGACCCAGTACTTC; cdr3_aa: CASSPIRPRETQYF
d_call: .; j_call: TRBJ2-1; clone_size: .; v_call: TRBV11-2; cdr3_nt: TGTGCCAGCAGCTTAGTACGGGGGAATGAGCAGTTCTTC; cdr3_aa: CASSLVRGNEQFF
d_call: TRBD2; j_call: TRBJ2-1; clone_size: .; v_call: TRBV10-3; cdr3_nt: TGTGCCACCGGGGGACTAGCGGGTTACAATGAGCAGTTCTTC; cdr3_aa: CATGGLAGYNEQFF
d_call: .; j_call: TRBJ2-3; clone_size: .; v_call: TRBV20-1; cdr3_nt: TGCAGTGCTAGACTTCGTTTAGTTTTAGATACGCAGTATTTT; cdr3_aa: CSARLRLVLDTQYF
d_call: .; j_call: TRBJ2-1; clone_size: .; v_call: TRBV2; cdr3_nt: TGTGCCAGCAGTCGGACAGACTACAATGAGCAGTTCTTC; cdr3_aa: CASSRTDYNEQFF
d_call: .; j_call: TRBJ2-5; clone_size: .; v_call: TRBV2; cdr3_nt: TGTGCCAGCAGTGCTCAGTTAGAGACCCAGTACTTC; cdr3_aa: CASSAQLETQYF
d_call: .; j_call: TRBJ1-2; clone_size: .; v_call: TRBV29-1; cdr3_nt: TGCAGCGTTGAAGTTGGACTCTATGGCTACACCTTC; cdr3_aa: CSVEVGLYGYTF
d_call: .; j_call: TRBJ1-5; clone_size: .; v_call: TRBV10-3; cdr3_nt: TGTGCCATCAGTGGGCCGAATAGCAATCAGCCCCAGCATTTT; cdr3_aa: CAISGPNSNQPQHF
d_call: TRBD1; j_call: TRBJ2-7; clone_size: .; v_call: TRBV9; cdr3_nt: TGTGCCAGCAGCTTGGGACAGAGCCCTTCCTACGAGCAGTACTTC; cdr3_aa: CASSLGQSPSYEQYF
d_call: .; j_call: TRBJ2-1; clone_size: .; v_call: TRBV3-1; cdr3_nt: TGTGCCAGCAGCCAAGAACCCGGGCCCAGAACCTACAATGAGCAGTTCTTC; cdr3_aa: CASSQEPGPRTYNEQFF
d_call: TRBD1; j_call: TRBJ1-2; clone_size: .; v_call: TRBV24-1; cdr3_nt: TGTGCCACCAGTGATCCTACCGGGACAGACTATGGCTACACCTTC; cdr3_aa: CATSDPTGTDYGYTF
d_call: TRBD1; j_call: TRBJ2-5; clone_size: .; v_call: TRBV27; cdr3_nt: TGTGCCAGCAGTTTATCGAGGACAGGGAAAGAGACCCAGTACTTC; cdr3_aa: CASSLSRTGKETQYF
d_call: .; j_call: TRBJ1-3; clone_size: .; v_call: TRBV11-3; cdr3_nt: TGTGCCAGCTCACCCGGAAACACCATATATTTT; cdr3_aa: CASSPGNTIYF
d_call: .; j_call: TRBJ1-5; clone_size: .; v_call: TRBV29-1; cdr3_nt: TGCAGCGTTGAAGTTGGTGGTCAGCCCCAGCATTTT; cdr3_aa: CSVEVGGQPQHF
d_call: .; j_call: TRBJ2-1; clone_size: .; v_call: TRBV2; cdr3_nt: TGTGCCAGCAGTGAAGCCGGAAATGAGCAGTTCTTC; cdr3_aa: CASSEAGNEQFF
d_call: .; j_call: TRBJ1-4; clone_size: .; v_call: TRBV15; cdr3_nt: TGTGCCACCAGCAGAGATCCACAGGAAAAACTGTTTTTT; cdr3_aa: CATSRDPQEKLFF
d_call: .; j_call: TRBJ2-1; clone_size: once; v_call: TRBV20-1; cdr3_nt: TGCAGTGCTGCCTCTCGACAGTACAATGAGCAGTTCTTC; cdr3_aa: CSAASRQYNEQFF
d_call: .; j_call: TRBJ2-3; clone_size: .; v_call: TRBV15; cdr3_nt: TGTGCCACCAGCAGACCAGACCCGAAACGCCCAGATACGCAGTATTTT; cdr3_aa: CATSRPDPKRPDTQYF
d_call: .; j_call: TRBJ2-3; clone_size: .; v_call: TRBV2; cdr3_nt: TGTGCCAGCAGTAGAGAGAAGGATACGCAGTATTTT; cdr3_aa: CASSREKDTQYF
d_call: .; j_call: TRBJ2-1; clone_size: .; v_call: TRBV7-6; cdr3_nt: TGTGCCAGCAGCATGGGACCGAGCTCCTACAATGAGCAGTTCTTC; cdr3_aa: CASSMGPSSYNEQFF
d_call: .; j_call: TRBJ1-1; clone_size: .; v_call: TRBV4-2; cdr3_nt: TGTGCCAGCAGCCAAGATCCAGGGGTCGGTCCCACTGAAGCTTTCTTT; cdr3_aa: CASSQDPGVGPTEAFF
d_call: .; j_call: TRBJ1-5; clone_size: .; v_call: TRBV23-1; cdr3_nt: TGCGCCAGCAGTCATCAGGTGAATCAGCCCCAGCATTTT; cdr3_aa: CASSHQVNQPQHF